This is a list of T cell receptor beta chains from one sample in a study of Ad26.COV2.S vaccination and SARS-CoV-2 variants. Clones were read by immunoSEQ multiplex PCR, and TCRdb kept only the in-frame ones, dropping some. In the table there are under 550,000 clones, more than 75% of which are singletons. The source material was peripheral blood, sampled in a trial of Ad26.COV2.S vaccine versus placebo. The receptors were sampled from a person between 18 and 65 years old who received the Ad26.COV2.S COVID-19 vaccine or a placebo. The CDR3 runs from the conserved cysteine through the conserved F or W.

V: TRBV5-4; CDR3: CASSLGAAYQETQYF
V: TRBV2; CDR3: CAMRDYNEQFF
V: TRBV7-2; CDR3: CASSLIPGETQYF
V: TRBV6-5; CDR3: CASSRAGDEQYF
V: TRBV28; CDR3: CASSLYLRGSTNEKLFF
V: TRBV7-8; CDR3: CASSLRPNSGNTIYF
V: TRBV2; CDR3: CASSERLTGRTEAFF
V: TRBV30; CDR3: CAWSVLPGSSYNEQFF
V: TRBV7-9; CDR3: CASSPLDRGLYEQYF
V: TRBV6-5; CDR3: CASSPSGRNEQYF
V: TRBV2; CDR3: CASGAREKLFF
V: TRBV15; CDR3: CATSEGASGEYQETQYF
V: TRBV5-1; CDR3: CASSLGGGYTF
V: TRBV18; CDR3: CASSPYYRVETGELFF
V: TRBV30; CDR3: CAWSELQGNQPQHF
V: TRBV7-2; CDR3: CASSLAPHLSYNSPLHF
V: TRBV28; CDR3: CASSYRVYNSPLHF
V: TRBV6-6; CDR3: CASSYSSLAGGSPQYF
V: TRBV28; CDR3: CASNIGTVRNEQFF
V: TRBV4-3; CDR3: CASSQDLGATTGELFF
V: TRBV7-2; CDR3: CASSWSAGNTEAFF
V: TRBV11-2; CDR3: CASSLDRVPDTQYF
V: TRBV4-3; CDR3: CASSQLGGVLDTQYF
V: TRBV7-8; CDR3: CASSLGLSAGTQYF
V: TRBV15; CDR3: CATSTGRGSSGNTIYF
V: TRBV4-1; CDR3: CASTPGLGGEQYF
V: TRBV19; CDR3: CASSIPGVSTGELFF
V: TRBV30; CDR3: CALRLAGGAEQYF
V: TRBV28; CDR3: CASGSDRGRNEQFF
V: TRBV5-4; CDR3: CASSLEQGYEQYF
V: TRBV11-3; CDR3: CASSLTETSGSGETQYF
V: TRBV5-1; CDR3: CASSRTSGGALDTQYF
V: TRBV24-1; CDR3: CATSDSRGGANVLTF
V: TRBV6-2/TRBV6-3; CDR3: CASSTGAYEQYF
V: TRBV4-2; CDR3: CASSQEAGGPNEQFF
V: TRBV5-1; CDR3: CASSPDRAGNTIYF
V: TRBV7-9; CDR3: CASSLAGDSTYEQYF